The rows below give T cell receptor beta chains drawn from one sample of a study of T cell responses to AZD1222 COVID-19 vaccine. Clones were read by immunoSEQ multiplex PCR, and TCRdb kept only the in-frame ones, dropping some. The sample lists more than 95,000 clones; roughly 90% were seen once. The specimen was peripheral blood, collected on day 0 of AZD1222 vaccination. The origin of the receptors is an adult in good health. Each CDR3 is given with its conserved first and last residue. The order of the fields is clone size, V gene, J gene, CDR3 length, D gene, CDR3 DNA, CDR3 protein. D genes are given only for firm matches. The size of a clone is reported for some rows only, either as once, few or many, or as a class for expanded clones.

>once|TRBV29-1|TRBJ2-1|17|.
TGCAGCGGATGGTCTGGTCCCCCCCTTTTTTCCTACAATGAGCAGTTCTTC
CSGWSGPPLFSYNEQFF
>.|TRBV5-1|TRBJ1-3|15|.
TGCGCCAGCAGCCCCGTCGAGGGTTCTGGAAACACCATATATTTT
CASSPVEGSGNTIYF
>.|TRBV7-6|TRBJ2-3|20|TRBD2
TGTGCCAGCAGCTTAGATAGTAGTGGACTAGTGGGGTCTAGCACAGATACGCAGTATTTT
CASSLDSSGLVGSSTDTQYF
>.|TRBV19|TRBJ1-4|14|.
TGTGCCTCCAACCGGGCCCCGGAAGGTGAAAAACTGTTTTTT
CASNRAPEGEKLFF
>.|TRBV7-2|TRBJ1-2|15|TRBD1
TGTGCCAGCAGCTTAGGGACAGGGAATTTGGATGGCTACACCTTC
CASSLGTGNLDGYTF
>.|TRBV4-1|TRBJ2-5|16|TRBD1
TGCGCCAGCAGCCAAGGACAGGGGGCGCGGGGAGAGACCCAGTACTTC
CASSQGQGARGETQYF
>.|TRBV29-1|TRBJ1-1|13|.
TGCAGCGTGGGGGTACAGGTGAACACTGAAGCTTTCTTT
CSVGVQVNTEAFF
>.|TRBV12-3/TRBV12-4|TRBJ1-2|12|.
TGTGCCAGCGGGGTGGGCATAGGTGGCTACACCTTC
CASGVGIGGYTF
>.|TRBV7-2|TRBJ2-5|13|.
TGTGCCAGCAGCCGTTGGGGCTATGAGACCCAGTACTTC
CASSRWGYETQYF
>.|TRBV5-1|TRBJ2-1|13|.
TGCGCCAGCAGCTCTTCCTCCTACAATGAGCAGTTCTTC
CASSSSSYNEQFF
>.|TRBV18|TRBJ2-6|19|TRBD2
TGTGCCAGCTCATCAACCCGGGGACTAGAGAGCTCTGGGGCCAACGTCCTGACTTTC
CASSSTRGLESSGANVLTF
>.|TRBV6-5|TRBJ1-1|15|.
TGTGCCAGCAGTTATGGGGGGAGCATGAACACTGAAGCTTTCTTT
CASSYGGSMNTEAFF
>.|TRBV27|TRBJ2-2|14|.
TGTGCCAGCAGTTGGTCTAGCAGCGCCGGGGAGCTGTTTTTT
CASSWSSSAGELFF
>once|TRBV2|TRBJ2-3|13|.
TGTGCCAGCAGACCACTAGGGACAGATACGCAGTATTTT
CASRPLGTDTQYF
>.|TRBV18|TRBJ2-2|16|.
TGTGCCAGCTCACCAGCCCAGGGGCGTTACGCCGGGGAGCTGTTTTTT
CASSPAQGRYAGELFF
>.|TRBV28|TRBJ2-7|14|.
TGTGCCAGCAGTTTATACGGGGAAACCTACGAGCAGTACTTC
CASSLYGETYEQYF
>.|TRBV19|TRBJ1-1|13|.
TGTGCCAGTAGTATAGTTGAAGGGGCCGAAGCTTTCTTT
CASSIVEGAEAFF
>.|TRBV2|TRBJ2-7|15|TRBD1
TGTGCCAGCAGTGTCCGGACAGGATTGTCCTACGAGCAGTACTTC
CASSVRTGLSYEQYF
>.|TRBV7-9|TRBJ2-5|16|.
TGTGCCAGCAGCTTAGGCCAGGGAGTAATGTTAGAGACCCAGTACTTC
CASSLGQGVMLETQYF
>.|TRBV4-1|TRBJ2-2|14|.
TGCGCCAGCAGCCAAGAGCAATTGACCGGGGAGCTGTTTTTT
CASSQEQLTGELFF
>.|TRBV19|TRBJ2-7|15|.
TGTGCCAGTAGTATAGGAATACGACAGAACTACGAGCAGTACTTC
CASSIGIRQNYEQYF
>.|TRBV24-1|TRBJ2-2|16|TRBD1
TGTGCCACCCAGGGGACAGGTCTTCCTAACACCGGGGAGCTGTTTTTT
CATQGTGLPNTGELFF
>.|TRBV19|TRBJ1-1|14|.
TGTGCCAGTAGTATAAGTGGGACGAGCACTGAAGCTTTCTTT
CASSISGTSTEAFF
>.|TRBV6-5|TRBJ1-5|14|TRBD1
TGTGCCAGCAGTACCGACAGGGTCTCGCAGCCCCAGCATTTT
CASSTDRVSQPQHF
>.|TRBV12-3/TRBV12-4|TRBJ1-1|13|.
TGTGCCAGCAGCCTTGGGGAGAACACTGAAGCTTTCTTT
CASSLGENTEAFF
>.|TRBV5-4|TRBJ1-3|15|TRBD1
TGTGCCAGCAGCTCTCCGGGACAGGGAGGACACACCATATATTTT
CASSSPGQGGHTIYF
>once|TRBV19|TRBJ1-2|13|.
TGTGCCAGTAGTAGCTATGAACCCTATGGCTACACCTTC
CASSSYEPYGYTF
>once|TRBV13|TRBJ2-3|18|TRBD2
TGTGCCAGCAGTTTTTGGCCTAGTGGGGGGGTTTCCACAGATACGCAGTATTTT
CASSFWPSGGVSTDTQYF
>.|TRBV5-6|TRBJ2-5|14|TRBD2
TGTGCCAGCAGGACGGGGGGAGGTAGAGAGACCCAGTACTTC
CASRTGGGRETQYF
>.|TRBV6-5|TRBJ1-5|15|TRBD1
TGTGCCAGCAGTTCGACAGGGGCCATCAATCAGCCCCAGCATTTT
CASSSTGAINQPQHF
>.|TRBV9|TRBJ1-1|14|TRBD1
TGTGCCAGCCGACGGGACAGTGGGAACACTGAAGCTTTCTTT
CASRRDSGNTEAFF
>few|TRBV27|TRBJ1-1|16|.
TGTGCCAGCAGGAACGCATTGGGACACCTGAACACTGAAGCTTTCTTT
CASRNALGHLNTEAFF
>once|TRBV19|TRBJ1-1|10|.
TGTGCCAACTGTGGGAGAGAAGCTTTCTTT
CANCGREAFF
>.|TRBV6-5|TRBJ1-4|14|TRBD1
TGTGCCAGCAGAGACAGGGGTGGGGGAGAAAAACTGTTTTTT
CASRDRGGGEKLFF
>.|TRBV7-3|TRBJ2-3|15|.
TGTGCCAGCAGCTTAAATAACAGATTTCGAGATACGCAGTATTTT
CASSLNNRFRDTQYF
>.|TRBV5-6|TRBJ2-4|13|TRBD1
TGTGCCAGCAGCACGGACAGGGCAAACATTCAGTACTTC
CASSTDRANIQYF
>.|TRBV20-1|TRBJ2-7|11|.
TGCAGTGCTAGATACTTATACGAGCAGTACTTC
CSARYLYEQYF
>.|TRBV4-1|TRBJ2-4|18|TRBD1
TGCGCCAGCAGCCAGGGTCGGACAGGGGTAATAGCCAAAAACATTCAGTACTTC
CASSQGRTGVIAKNIQYF
>.|TRBV5-1|TRBJ2-2|14|.
TGCGCCAGCAGCGTTGCAGGGCGGTCCGGGGAGCTGTTTTTT
CASSVAGRSGELFF
>.|TRBV2|TRBJ1-5|13|.
TGTGCCAGCAGAAGGGGCCTCAATCAGCCCCAGCATTTT
CASRRGLNQPQHF
>.|TRBV13|TRBJ1-1|12|TRBD1
TGTGCCAGCAGCTTGGGGACAGGGAAGGCTTTCTTT
CASSLGTGKAFF
>.|TRBV18|TRBJ2-5|13|.
TGTGCCAGCTCAGGGTCAGACCAAGAGACCCAGTACTTC
CASSGSDQETQYF
>.|TRBV27|TRBJ2-2|19|.
TGTGCCAGCAGTTTAGGGAAAAGTGGGGGGGCCGAGTACACCGGGGAGCTGTTTTTT
CASSLGKSGGAEYTGELFF
>.|TRBV9|TRBJ2-1|16|TRBD2
TGTGCCAGCAGCCTGACTAGCGGTAGCTCCTACAATGAGCAGTTCTTC
CASSLTSGSSYNEQFF
>few|TRBV19|TRBJ1-2|16|TRBD1
TGTGCCAGTAGTATGCGAGGGGGACAGGGGACGCGGGGCTACACCTTC
CASSMRGGQGTRGYTF
>.|TRBV5-5|TRBJ1-2|15|TRBD1
TGTGCCAGCAGCCTATCGACAGGGGGAGACGATGGCTACACCTTC
CASSLSTGGDDGYTF
>.|TRBV30|TRBJ1-1|15|.
TGTGCCTGGAGTCCTAGGTCGATCTTAAACACTGAAGCTTTCTTT
CAWSPRSILNTEAFF
>.|TRBV4-1|TRBJ1-1|16|.
TGCGCCAGCAGCCAACCGGGACCCAAGATGAACACTGAAGCTTTCTTT
CASSQPGPKMNTEAFF
>few|TRBV11-2|TRBJ2-1|13|TRBD2
TGTGCCAGCAGCTTGCAAAGGGAGACTAGCGAGTTCTTC
CASSLQRETSEFF
>.|TRBV10-1|TRBJ2-7|14|TRBD1
TGCGCCAGCAGTGAGTCGGGACAGGGCTACGAGCAGTACTTC
CASSESGQGYEQYF